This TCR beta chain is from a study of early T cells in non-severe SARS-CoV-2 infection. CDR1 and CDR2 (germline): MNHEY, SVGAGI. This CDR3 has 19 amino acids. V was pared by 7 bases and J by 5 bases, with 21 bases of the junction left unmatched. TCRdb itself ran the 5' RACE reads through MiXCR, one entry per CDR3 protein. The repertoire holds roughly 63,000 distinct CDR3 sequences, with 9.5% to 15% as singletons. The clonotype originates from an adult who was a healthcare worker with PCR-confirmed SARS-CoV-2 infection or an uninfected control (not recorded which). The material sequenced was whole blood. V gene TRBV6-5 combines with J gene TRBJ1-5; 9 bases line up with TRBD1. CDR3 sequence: CASTYNSRDRVRADQPQHF. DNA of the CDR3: TGTGCCAGCACCTACAACAGCCGGGACAGGGTTCGGGCTGATCAGCCCCAGCATTTT.